This entry lists 10 T cell receptor beta chains sequenced from one sample in a study of T cell responses to AZD1222 COVID-19 vaccine. Generated by immunoSEQ multiplex PCR, the TCRdb table keeps only in-frame clones and is missing some. The data show under 150,000 clones, approximately 90% seen once. The source material was peripheral blood, sampled on day 0 of AZD1222 vaccination. These receptors were collected from an adult in good health.

This chain connects TRBV21-1 to TRBJ1-2. TRBV21-1 is a pseudogene segment. This CDR3 has 15 amino acids. The CDR3 loop is CASTPPLGKSYGYTF. The CDR3 DNA sequence: TGTGCCAGCACCCCCCCTCTAGGGAAAAGCTATGGCTACACCTTC.

The genes are TRBV4-2 and TRBJ1-1, with TRBD1 as a possible D gene (5 bases). The CDR3 runs to 13 residues. The germline V gene encodes CDR1 LGHNA and CDR2 YNFKEQ. Trimming shortened V by 3 bases and J by 1 base, and 6 bases separated the two germline ends. DNA for the CDR3: TGTGCCAGCAGCCAGGGACCGAACACTGAAGCTTTCTTT. It specifies CASSQGPNTEAFF.

The chain recombines TRBV11-3 with TRBJ2-2, with TRBD2 matching over 12 bases. J was trimmed by 6 bases and V by 2 bases; bases with no gene match: 1. Germline V lookup: CDR1 SGHNT, CDR2 YENEEA. CDR3 length: 15 amino acids. The CDR3 DNA is TGTGCCAGCAGCTTAAGACTAGCGGGAGCCGGGGAGCTGTTTTTT. Translated, it gives CASSLRLAGAGELFF.

The chain recombines TRBV20-1 with TRBJ1-2; 10 positions agree with TRBD1. V shed 4 bases and J 6 bases; nucleotides not matched to a gene: 8. This CDR3 spans 14 amino acids. CDR1 DFQATT and CDR2 SNEGSKA come from the germline V gene (reference sequence). The CDR3 region has the DNA TGCAGTGCTATTGAGACAGGGGGCAGGAATGGCTACACCTTC. It specifies CSAIETGGRNGYTF.

This chain links TRBV19 with TRBJ1-4; no clear D gene. V was cut by 3 bases and J by 7 bases, with 9 bases left in between. CDR1 and CDR2 (germline): LNHDA, SQIVND (reference sequence). CDR3 length: 13 residues. CDR3 bases: TGTGCCAGTAGTATGCAAGAAGGTGAAAAACTGTTTTTT. It translates to CASSMQEGEKLFF.

The chain combines TRBV5-1 with TRBJ1-2, with 8 bases fitting TRBD1. The V segment lost 5 bases and the J segment 7 bases; nucleotides outside the gene matches: 7. The CDR3 runs 13 residues. The germline CDR1 and CDR2 sequences are SGHRS and YFSETQ. CDR3 in DNA: TGCGCCAGCAGGACAGGGGTGTCAGGTGGCTACACCTTC. Its protein product is CASRTGVSGGYTF.

This chain connects TRBV9 to TRBJ1-1; D gene unclear. The germline CDR1 and CDR2 sequences are SGDLS and YYNGEE. The length of the CDR3 is 15 residues. Trimming left V 0 bases short and J 0 bases short, with 9 bases between. The CDR3 here is CASSVEDGVNTEAFF. DNA for the CDR3: TGTGCCAGCAGCGTAGAGGACGGGGTGAACACTGAAGCTTTCTTT.

This chain uses TRBV18 with TRBJ1-2; TRBD1 is a possible D gene (6 bases). The germline V gene encodes CDR1 KGHSH and CDR2 LQKENI. There are 16 residues in the CDR3. Trimming stripped 3 bases from V and 7 bases from J, with 21 bases between. DNA of the CDR3: TGTGCCAGCTCACCTTTGACGGGGAACAGGGATTCTGGCTACACCTTC. This gives the protein CASSPLTGNRDSGYTF. Combining the CDR3 with reference TRBV18 and TRBJ1-2 gives the whole variable domain NAGVMQNPRHLVRRRGQEARLRCSPMKGHSHVYWYRQLPEEGLKFMVYLQKENIIDESGMPKERFSAEFPKEGPSILRIQQVVRGDSAAYFCASSPLTGNRDSGYTFGSGTRLTVV.

The chain carries TRBV18 and TRBJ1-4; D uncertain. In germline, CDR1 is KGHSH, CDR2 LQKENI. CDR3 length: 16 residues. Trimming stripped 6 bases from V and 0 bases from J, with 14 bases between. CDR3 loop: CASSGSHPATNEKLFF. CDR3 in DNA: TGTGCCAGCTCTGGGTCTCACCCCGCAACTAATGAAAAACTGTTTTTT.

V gene TRBV5-3 combines with J gene TRBJ1-3; maybe TRBD1 (6 bases). TRBV5-3 is reported as an ORF; its role is uncertain. This CDR3 contains 15 residues. V lost 0 bases, J lost 0 bases, and 7 bases lay in between. CDR3 in DNA: TGTGCCAGAAGCTTGGGGGGGCACTCTGGAAACACCATATATTTT. It encodes CARSLGGHSGNTIYF.